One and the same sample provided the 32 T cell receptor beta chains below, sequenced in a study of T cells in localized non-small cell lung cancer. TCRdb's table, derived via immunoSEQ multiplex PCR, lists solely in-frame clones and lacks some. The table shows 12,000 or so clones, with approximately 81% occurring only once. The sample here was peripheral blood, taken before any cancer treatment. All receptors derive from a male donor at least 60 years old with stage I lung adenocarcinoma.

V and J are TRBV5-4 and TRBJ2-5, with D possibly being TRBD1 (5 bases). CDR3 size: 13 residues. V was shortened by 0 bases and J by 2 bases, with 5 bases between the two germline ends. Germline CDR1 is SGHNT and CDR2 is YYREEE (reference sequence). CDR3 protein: CASSLGQQETQYF. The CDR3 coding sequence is TGTGCCAGCAGCTTGGGACAGCAAGAGACCCAGTACTTC. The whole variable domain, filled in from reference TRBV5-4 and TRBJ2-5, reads ETGVTQSPTHLIKTRGQQVTLRCSSQSGHNTVSWYQQALGQGPQFIFQYYREEENGRGNFPPRFSGLQFPNYSSELNVNALELDDSALYLCASSLGQQETQYFGPGTRLLVL.

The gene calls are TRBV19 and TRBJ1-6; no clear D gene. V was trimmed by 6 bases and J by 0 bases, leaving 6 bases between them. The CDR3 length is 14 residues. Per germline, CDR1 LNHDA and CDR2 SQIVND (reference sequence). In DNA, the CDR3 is TGTGCCAGTAGGTCGAGCTCCTATAATTCACCCCTCCACTTT. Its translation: CASRSSSYNSPLHF.

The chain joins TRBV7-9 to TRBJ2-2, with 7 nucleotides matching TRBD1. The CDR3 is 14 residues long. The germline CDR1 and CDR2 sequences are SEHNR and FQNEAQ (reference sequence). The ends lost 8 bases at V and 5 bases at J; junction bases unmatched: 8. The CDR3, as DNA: TGTGCCAGCCGACCCGGGACAGCAACCGGGGAGCTGTTTTTT. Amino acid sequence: CASRPGTATGELFF.

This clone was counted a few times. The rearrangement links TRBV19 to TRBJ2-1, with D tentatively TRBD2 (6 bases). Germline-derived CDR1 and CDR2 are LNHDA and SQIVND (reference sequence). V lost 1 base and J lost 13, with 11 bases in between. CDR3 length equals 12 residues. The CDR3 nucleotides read TGTGCCAGTAGTATAGGGGGGGAGATTCAGTTCTTC. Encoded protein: CASSIGGEIQFF.

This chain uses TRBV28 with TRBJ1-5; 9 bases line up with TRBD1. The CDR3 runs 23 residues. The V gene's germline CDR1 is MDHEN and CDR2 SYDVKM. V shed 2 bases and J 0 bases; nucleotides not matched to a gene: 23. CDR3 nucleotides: TGTGCCAGCAGTTTAAGCCTGGCTCGTTCGTCGGGACAGGGAATTTCTAGCAATCAGCCCCAGCATTTT. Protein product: CASSLSLARSSGQGISSNQPQHF.

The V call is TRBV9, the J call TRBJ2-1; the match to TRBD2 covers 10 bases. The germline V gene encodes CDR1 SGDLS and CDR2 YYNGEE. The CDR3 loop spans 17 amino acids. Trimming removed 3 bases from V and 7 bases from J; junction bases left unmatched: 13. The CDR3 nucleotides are TGTGCCAGCAGCGCAAAGGTGGGAGCGGGGGGGCAGAATGAGCAGTTCTTC. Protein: CASSAKVGAGGQNEQFF.

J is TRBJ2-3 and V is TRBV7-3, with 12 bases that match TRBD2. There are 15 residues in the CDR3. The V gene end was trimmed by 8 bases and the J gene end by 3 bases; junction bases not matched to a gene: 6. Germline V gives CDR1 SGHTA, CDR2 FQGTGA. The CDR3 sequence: CASASGGDWTDTQYF. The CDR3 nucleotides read TGTGCCAGCGCTAGCGGGGGGGATTGGACAGATACGCAGTATTTT.

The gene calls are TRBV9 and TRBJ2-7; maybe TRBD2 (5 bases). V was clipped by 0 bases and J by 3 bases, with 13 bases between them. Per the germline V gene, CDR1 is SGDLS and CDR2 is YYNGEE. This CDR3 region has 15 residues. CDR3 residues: CASSVGPMEVYEQYF. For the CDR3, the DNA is TGTGCCAGCAGCGTAGGGCCTATGGAGGTCTACGAGCAGTACTTC.

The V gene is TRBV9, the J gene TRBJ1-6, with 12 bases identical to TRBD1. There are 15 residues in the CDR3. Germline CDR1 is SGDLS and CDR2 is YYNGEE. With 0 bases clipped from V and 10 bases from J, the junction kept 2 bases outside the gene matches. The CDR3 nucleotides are TGTGCCAGCAGCGTAGTCGGGACAGGGGGCTCACCCCTCCACTTT. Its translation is CASSVVGTGGSPLHF.

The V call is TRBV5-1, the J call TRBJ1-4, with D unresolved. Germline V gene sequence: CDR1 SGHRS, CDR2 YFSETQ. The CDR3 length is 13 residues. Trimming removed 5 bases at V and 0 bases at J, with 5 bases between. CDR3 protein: CASSSATNEKLFF. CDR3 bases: TGCGCCAGCAGTTCCGCAACTAATGAAAAACTGTTTTTT.

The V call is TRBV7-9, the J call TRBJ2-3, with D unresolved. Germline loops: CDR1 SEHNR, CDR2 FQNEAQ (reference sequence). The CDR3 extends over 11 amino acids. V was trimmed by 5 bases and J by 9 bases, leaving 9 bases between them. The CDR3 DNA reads TGTGCCAGCAGCGCCCCCTGGACGCAGTATTTT. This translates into CASSAPWTQYF.

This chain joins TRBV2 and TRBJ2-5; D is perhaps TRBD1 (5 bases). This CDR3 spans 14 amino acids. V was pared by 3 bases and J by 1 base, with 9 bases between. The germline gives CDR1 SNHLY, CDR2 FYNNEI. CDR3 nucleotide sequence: TGTGCCAGCAGTGATGGCAGGGTCCAAGAGACCCAGTACTTC. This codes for CASSDGRVQETQYF. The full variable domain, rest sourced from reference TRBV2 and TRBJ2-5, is EPEVTQTPSHQVTQMGQEVILRCVPISNHLYFYWYRQILGQKVEFLVSFYNNEISEKSEIFDDQFSVERPDGSNFTLKIRSTKLEDSAMYFCASSDGRVQETQYFGPGTRLLVL.

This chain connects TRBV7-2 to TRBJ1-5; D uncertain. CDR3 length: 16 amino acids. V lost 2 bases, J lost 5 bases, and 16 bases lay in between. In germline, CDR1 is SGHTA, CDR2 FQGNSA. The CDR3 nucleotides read TGTGCCAGCAGCTTAAATGCAGGAGGGCCCCATCAGCCCCAGCATTTT. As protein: CASSLNAGGPHQPQHF.

CDR3 nucleotides: TGTGCCAGCAGCGCTACCTGGGGGATTCAAGAGACCCAGTACTTC. Translating it yields CASSATWGIQETQYF. The J gene is TRBJ2-5, the V gene TRBV27; D tentatively reads TRBD1 or TRBD2 (5 bases each). The V end was cut by 6 bases, the J end by 2 bases, with 16 bases between. Germline V gene lookup returns CDR1 MNHEY and CDR2 SMNVEV (reference sequence). CDR3 length: 15 amino acids.

CDR3 in amino acids: CSVSQGVGNTIYF. For the CDR3, the DNA is TGCAGCGTTTCACAGGGTGTTGGAAACACCATATATTTT. The rearrangement joins TRBV29-1 to TRBJ1-3, with D possibly being TRBD1 (6 bases). V lost 5 bases to trimming and J lost 3 bases, with 11 bases between them. The V gene's germline CDR1 is SQVTM and CDR2 ANQGSEA. The CDR3 length is 13 residues. Combining the CDR3 with reference TRBV29-1 and TRBJ1-3 gives the whole variable domain SAVISQKPSRDICQRGTSLTIQCQVDSQVTMMFWYRQQPGQSLTLIATANQGSEATYESGFVIDKFPISRPNLTFSTLTVSNMSPEDSSIYLCSVSQGVGNTIYFGEGSWLTVV.

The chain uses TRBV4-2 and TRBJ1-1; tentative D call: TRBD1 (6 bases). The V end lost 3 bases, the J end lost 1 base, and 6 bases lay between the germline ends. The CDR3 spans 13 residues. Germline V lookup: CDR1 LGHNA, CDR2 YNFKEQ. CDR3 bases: TGTGCCAGCAGCCAGACAGGGAACACTGAAGCTTTCTTT. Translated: CASSQTGNTEAFF.

CDR3 nucleotide sequence: TGTGCCAGTAGCGCCCTGGGACCGATGCCCAGGGCCCAGTACTTC. Its translation: CASSALGPMPRAQYF. The rearrangement links TRBV19 to TRBJ2-5; D might be TRBD1 or TRBD2, each matching 5 bases. V was clipped by 6 bases and J by 9 bases, with 23 bases between them. The length of the CDR3 is 15 residues. From germline, CDR1 is LNHDA and CDR2 SQIVND (reference sequence).

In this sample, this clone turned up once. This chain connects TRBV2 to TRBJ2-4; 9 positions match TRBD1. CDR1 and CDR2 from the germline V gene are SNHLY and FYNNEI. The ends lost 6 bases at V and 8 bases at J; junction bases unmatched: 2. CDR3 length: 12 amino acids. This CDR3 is CASRDRGDIQYF. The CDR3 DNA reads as TGTGCCAGCAGGGACAGGGGTGACATTCAGTACTTC.

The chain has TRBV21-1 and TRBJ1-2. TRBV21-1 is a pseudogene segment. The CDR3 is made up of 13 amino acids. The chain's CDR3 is CASSIPHGYGYTF. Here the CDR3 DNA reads TGTGCCAGCTCAATCCCCCACGGGTATGGCTACACCTTC.

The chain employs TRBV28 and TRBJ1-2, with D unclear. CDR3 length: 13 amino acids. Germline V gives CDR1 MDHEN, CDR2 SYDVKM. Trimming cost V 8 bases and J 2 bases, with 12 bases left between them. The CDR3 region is CASCIGSNYGYTF. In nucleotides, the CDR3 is TGTGCCAGCTGCATAGGCAGCAACTATGGCTACACCTTC.

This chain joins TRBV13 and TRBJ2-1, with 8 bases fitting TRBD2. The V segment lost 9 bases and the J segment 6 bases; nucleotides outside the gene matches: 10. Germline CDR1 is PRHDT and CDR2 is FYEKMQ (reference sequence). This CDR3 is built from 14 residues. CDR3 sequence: CASRTGGRSNEQFF. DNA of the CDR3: TGTGCCAGTAGGACGGGGGGGAGAAGCAATGAGCAGTTCTTC.

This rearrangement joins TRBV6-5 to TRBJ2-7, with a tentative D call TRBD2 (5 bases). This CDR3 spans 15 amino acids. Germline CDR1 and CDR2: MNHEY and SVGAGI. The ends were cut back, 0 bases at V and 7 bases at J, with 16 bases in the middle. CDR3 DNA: TGTGCCAGCAGTTACTCGTTTCTGAGTGAGGGTGAGCAGTACTTC. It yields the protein CASSYSFLSEGEQYF.

The CDR3 bases are TGTGCCAGCAGCTTCGGGGCGACTGGTACGTTGACAGATACGCAGTATTTT. This gives the protein CASSFGATGTLTDTQYF. The chain recombines TRBV5-6 with TRBJ2-3; the D call may be TRBD1 or TRBD2 (5 bases each). Germline-derived CDR1 and CDR2 are SGHDT and YYEEEE. The CDR3 runs 17 residues. V lost 2 bases to trimming and J lost 3 bases, with 19 bases between them.

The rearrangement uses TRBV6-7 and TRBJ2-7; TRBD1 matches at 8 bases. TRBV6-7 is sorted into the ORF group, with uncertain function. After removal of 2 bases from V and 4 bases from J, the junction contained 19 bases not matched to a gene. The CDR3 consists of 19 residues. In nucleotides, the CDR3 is TGTGCCAGCAGTTACCGTCGCGACCCGAAGGGACAGGCGCTTTACGAGCAGTACTTC. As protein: CASSYRRDPKGQALYEQYF.

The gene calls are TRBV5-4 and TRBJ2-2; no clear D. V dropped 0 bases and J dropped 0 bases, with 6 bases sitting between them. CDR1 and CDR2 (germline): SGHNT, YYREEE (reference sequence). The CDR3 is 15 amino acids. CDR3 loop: CASSLVLANTGELFF. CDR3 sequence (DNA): TGTGCCAGCAGCTTGGTTCTCGCGAACACCGGGGAGCTGTTTTTT.

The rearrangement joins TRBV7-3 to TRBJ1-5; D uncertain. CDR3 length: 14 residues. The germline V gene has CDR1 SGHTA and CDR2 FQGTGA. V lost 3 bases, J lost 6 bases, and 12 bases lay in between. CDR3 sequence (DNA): TGTGCCAGCAGCTTTAAGAAGGTTATTCAGCCCCAGCATTTT. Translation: CASSFKKVIQPQHF.

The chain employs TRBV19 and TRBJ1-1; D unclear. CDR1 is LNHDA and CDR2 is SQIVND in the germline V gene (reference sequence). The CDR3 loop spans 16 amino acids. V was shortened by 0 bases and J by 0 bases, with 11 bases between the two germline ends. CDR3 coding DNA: TGTGCCAGTAGTATAGATCTGGGAAAACTGAACACTGAAGCTTTCTTT. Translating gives CASSIDLGKLNTEAFF.

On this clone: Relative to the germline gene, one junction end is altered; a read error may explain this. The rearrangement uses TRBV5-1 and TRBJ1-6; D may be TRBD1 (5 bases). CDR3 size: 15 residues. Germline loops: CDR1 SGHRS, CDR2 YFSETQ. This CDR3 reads CASREGNSNNSPLHF. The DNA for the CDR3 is TGCGCCAGCAGGGAGGGGAACTCCAATAATTCACCCCTCCACTTT.

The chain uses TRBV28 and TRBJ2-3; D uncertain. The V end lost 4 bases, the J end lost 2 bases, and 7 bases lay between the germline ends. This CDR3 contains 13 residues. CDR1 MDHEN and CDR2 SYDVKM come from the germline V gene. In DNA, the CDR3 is TGTGCCAGCAGTTATCAAGTCACAGATACGCAGTATTTT. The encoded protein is CASSYQVTDTQYF.

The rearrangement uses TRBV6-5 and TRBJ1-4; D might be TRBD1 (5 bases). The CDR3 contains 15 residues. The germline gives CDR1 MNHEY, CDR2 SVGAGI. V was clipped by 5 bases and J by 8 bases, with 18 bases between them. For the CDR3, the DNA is TGTGCCAGCAGTAGGGGCCGGAGATCTGGGGAAAAACTGTTTTTT. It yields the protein CASSRGRRSGEKLFF.

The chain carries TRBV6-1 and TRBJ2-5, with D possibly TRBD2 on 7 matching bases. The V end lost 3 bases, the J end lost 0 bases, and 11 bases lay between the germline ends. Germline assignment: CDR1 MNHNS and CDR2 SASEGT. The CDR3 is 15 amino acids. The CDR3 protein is CASSDGGQYQETQYF. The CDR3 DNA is TGTGCCAGCAGTGACGGGGGGCAGTACCAAGAGACCCAGTACTTC.

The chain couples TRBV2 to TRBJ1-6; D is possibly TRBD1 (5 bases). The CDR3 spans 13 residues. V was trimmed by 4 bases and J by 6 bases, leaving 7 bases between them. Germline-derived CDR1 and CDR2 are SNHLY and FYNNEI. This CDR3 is CASSGQGNSPLHF. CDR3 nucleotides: TGTGCCAGCAGTGGGCAGGGTAATTCACCCCTCCACTTT.